These T cell receptor beta chains were read from a single sample in a study of shared clonotypes between healthy human individuals. The repertoire was sequenced with immunoSEQ multiplex PCR; TCRdb's copy has only in-frame clones and lacks some. Of around 2,000,000 clones in the sample, approximately 94% were seen once. Sequenced: naive CD8+ T cells sorted from blood. The receptors shown here come from a man between 18 and 35 years old in good health. The conserved cysteine and the conserved F or W are not part of the CDR3 here. Fields, in order: V gene, D gene, J gene, CDR3 protein. A D gene is named only where the DNA matches it firmly.

TRBV13	.	TRBJ2-7	ASSLEVTYEQY
TRBV5-5	.	TRBJ2-7	ASSLFTGSYEQY
TRBV10-3	.	TRBJ1-2	AIRPGDLGYT
TRBV5-1	.	TRBJ2-5	ASRSSGRETQY
TRBV15	TRBD2	TRBJ2-7	ATSRDPGTSGRVIEQY
TRBV6-1	.	TRBJ2-2	ASSDENTGELF
TRBV4-1	.	TRBJ2-7	ASSQPGTWDEQY
TRBV27	.	TRBJ2-1	ASSQGLFYNEQF
TRBV14	.	TRBJ2-1	ASSQDRQGPYNEQF
TRBV5-8	.	TRBJ2-1	ASSLNYNEQF
TRBV13	.	TRBJ2-1	ASSLSSSVVEQF
TRBV10-1	.	TRBJ2-3	ASSGSQETTHTDTQY
TRBV7-2	.	TRBJ2-2	ASSLAAGPHTGELF
TRBV10-2	.	TRBJ2-7	ASSEGITYEQY
TRBV11-2	.	TRBJ2-7	ASSTSRVEQY
TRBV11-2	TRBD1	TRBJ1-1	ASSFTRTGVTEAF
TRBV2	TRBD1	TRBJ2-7	ASSAGQGDAQY
TRBV7-9	.	TRBJ2-1	ASSSRRATGDFYNEQF
TRBV19	.	TRBJ1-1	ASSPGASPEAF
TRBV7-2	.	TRBJ1-4	ASSLVAAPTTNEKLF
TRBV4-1	.	TRBJ2-1	ASSETDSWDEQF
TRBV5-6	.	TRBJ2-7	ASSSYRGRGHYEQY
TRBV6-5	TRBD2	TRBJ2-7	ASSYGVAGAYEQY
TRBV11-2	.	TRBJ2-1	ASSLGGGSYNEQF
TRBV11-2	.	TRBJ2-1	ASSLEGPGRDEQF
TRBV29-1	.	TRBJ2-7	SVGGNRLYEQY
TRBV4-3	TRBD2	TRBJ2-1	ASSQGVSVTSGTPAYNEQF
TRBV13	TRBD1	TRBJ1-4	ASSAGDSKKLF
TRBV12-5	.	TRBJ2-7	ASGFWTVHYEQY
TRBV27	TRBD1	TRBJ1-5	ASSSGQGDQPQH
TRBV15	TRBD2	TRBJ2-2	ATSRVTSGENTGELF
TRBV10-3	.	TRBJ2-3	AISESLSLGGDTQY
TRBV7-7	.	TRBJ2-2	ASSLASWETGELF
TRBV7-9	.	TRBJ1-5	ASSPSGFNQPQH
TRBV9	TRBD1	TRBJ1-3	ASSPPGQGSGNTIY
TRBV18	.	TRBJ2-5	ASSPRQETKETQY
TRBV7-9	TRBD1	TRBJ1-2	ASSLGTGHYGYT
TRBV2	.	TRBJ1-4	ANGQTTNEKLF
TRBV6-1	.	TRBJ1-2	ASSERVSPYGYT
TRBV7-9	.	TRBJ2-5	ASSSPVNWFPSKETQY
TRBV4-1	.	TRBJ1-3	ASSFGDSGNTIY
TRBV10-1	.	TRBJ2-3	ASSDVQDTSTGTPKY
TRBV5-6	TRBD2	TRBJ2-2	ASSLGTSGVTGELF
TRBV6-5	.	TRBJ1-2	ASSYSSELNYGYT
TRBV27	.	TRBJ2-2	ASSPMGVATGELF
TRBV5-1	TRBD1	TRBJ2-7	ASSLDRGLVDEQY
TRBV13	TRBD1	TRBJ1-1	ASSQGGWTEAF
TRBV29-1	TRBD1	TRBJ2-7	SALTGGEYEQY